This paragraph covers one T cell receptor (beta chain) sequence. Its antigen is undetermined. One entry per CDR3 protein results from TCRdb running MiXCR on the reads. The sample consists of about 450,000 distinct CDR3 sequences, approximately 32% of them appearing once. This sample stems from a study of T cell repertoires in cytomegalovirus infection. Study-wide background: Both a matching HLA type and CMV infection were indicated by public TCR beta signatures.

V was shortened by 3 bases and J by 2 bases, with 9 bases between the two germline ends. There are 14 residues in the CDR3. Study-level findings and limits: CMV-specific TCR beta clonotypes restricted by HLA-C were the ones dominating the ex vivo response. Identification of carriers of CMV plus the relevant HLA was performed using cumulative public TCR beta family frequency.

V and J are TRBV12-3 or TRBV12-4 and TRBJ2-3, with D perhaps matching TRBD1 or TRBD2 (5 bases each). Source material: PBMCs. This TCR was sampled from a human donor in good health (CMV status not recorded). Some clones in this sample may be carry-over from other donors' samples. The CDR3 here is CASSFRDPTDTQYF. The CDR3 DNA sequence: TGTGCCAGCAGTTTTAGGGACCCCACAGATACGCAGTATTTT.